This TCR beta chain originates from a study of Graves' ophthalmopathy and Graves' hyperthyroidism. Amplifying from RNA transcripts, the study obtained TCR beta CDR3 regions. The first-round RT-PCR employed HTBI primers together with the Qiagen OneStep RT-PCR kit. A multiplex PCR was then performed as the second round. One entry per CDR3 protein results from TCRdb running MiXCR on the multiplex PCR reads. The sample consists of some 380,000 distinct CDR3 sequences, 15% of them appearing once. People with hyperthyroidism were aged 18 to 65 and newly diagnosed, under 2 months' duration. Diagnosis was based on clinical symptoms, serum thyroxine, TRAb, thyroid ultrasound and orbital computed tomography. This clonotype was counted many times. The antigen remains unidentified. CDR1 DFQATT and CDR2 SNEGSKA come from the germline V gene (reference sequence). The CDR3 totals 13 residues. With 4 bases clipped from V and 3 bases from J, the junction kept 4 bases outside the gene matches.

Findings of the study overall: A 13-signature model separated ophthalmopathy from stable hyperthyroidism, reaching approximately 88% sensitivity and less than 82% specificity cross-validated.

The J gene is TRBJ2-5, the V gene TRBV20-1; 8 nucleotides agree with TRBD1. The sample was peripheral blood. This receptor was taken from a woman between 18 and 30 years old with stable Graves' hyperthyroidism. The CDR3 reads CSATGTGEETQYF. The CDR3 DNA sequence: TGCAGTGCTACCGGGACAGGTGAAGAGACCCAGTACTTC.